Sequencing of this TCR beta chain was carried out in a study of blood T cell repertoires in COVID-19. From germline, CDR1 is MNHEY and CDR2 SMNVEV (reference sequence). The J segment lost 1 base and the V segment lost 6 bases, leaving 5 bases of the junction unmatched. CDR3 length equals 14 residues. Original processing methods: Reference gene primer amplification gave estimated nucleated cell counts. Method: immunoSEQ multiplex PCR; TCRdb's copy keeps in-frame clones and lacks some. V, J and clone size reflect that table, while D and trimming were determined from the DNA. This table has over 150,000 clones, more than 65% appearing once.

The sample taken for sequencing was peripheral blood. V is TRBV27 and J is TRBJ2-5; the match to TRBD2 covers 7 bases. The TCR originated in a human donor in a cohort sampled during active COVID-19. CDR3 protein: CASSQGLTQETQYF. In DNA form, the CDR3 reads TGTGCCAGCAGCCAGGGACTAACCCAAGAGACCCAGTACTTC.